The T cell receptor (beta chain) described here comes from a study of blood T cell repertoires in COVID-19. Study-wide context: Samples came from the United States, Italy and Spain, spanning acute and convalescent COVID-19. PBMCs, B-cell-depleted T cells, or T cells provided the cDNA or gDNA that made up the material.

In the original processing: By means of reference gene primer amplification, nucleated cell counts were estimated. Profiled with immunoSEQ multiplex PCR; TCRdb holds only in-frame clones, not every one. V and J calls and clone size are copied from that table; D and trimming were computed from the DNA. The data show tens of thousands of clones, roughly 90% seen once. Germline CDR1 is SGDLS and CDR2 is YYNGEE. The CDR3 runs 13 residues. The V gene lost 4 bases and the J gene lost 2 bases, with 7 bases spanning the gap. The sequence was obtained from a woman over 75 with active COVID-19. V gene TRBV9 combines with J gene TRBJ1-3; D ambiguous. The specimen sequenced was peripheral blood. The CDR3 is CASSPNAGNTIYF. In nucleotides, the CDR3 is TGTGCCAGCAGCCCAAATGCTGGAAACACCATATATTTT. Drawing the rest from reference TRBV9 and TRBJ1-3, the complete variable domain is DSGVTQTPKHLITATGQRVTLRCSPRSGDLSVYWYQQSLDQGLQFLIQYYNGEERAKGNILERFSAQQFPDLHSELNLSSLELGDSALYFCASSPNAGNTIYFGEGSWLTVV.